This T cell receptor beta chain is drawn from a study of identical twins. Overall study results and limits: Out-of-frame alpha sequences shared between twins exhibited an excess of low generation probability. Its conclusions, products of cross-sectional statistical analysis, did not come from following the same donors.

With respect to this clonotype: The antigen is undetermined.

CDR1 is MNHNS and CDR2 is SASEGT in the germline V gene. Trimming cost V 9 bases and J 3 bases; bases outside gene matches: 18. This CDR3 spans 18 amino acids. TCRdb analysed the 5' RACE reads with MiXCR anew, one entry per CDR3 protein. Of around 490,000 distinct CDR3 sequences listed, 14% are singletons. In addition, the sample was reused for a study of yellow fever vaccine responses in identical twins.

The chain couples TRBV6-1 to TRBJ2-2; 8 bases line up with TRBD2. This TCR derives from a woman under 30 in good health. Sequences were obtained from CD4+ T cells sorted from blood. The DNA for the CDR3 is TGTGCCAGTAACCCCCTACCTGGAGTAGCGGGATACACCGGGGAGCTGTTTTTT. Residues: CASNPLPGVAGYTGELFF.